This T cell receptor beta chain originates from a study of CD8 T cells in ankylosing spondylitis. The study, taken as a whole, reports: It appeared that ankylosing spondylitis blood was characterized by a TCR beta motif of fewer than 10 highly homologous variants. There was reportedly significant enrichment of clones that were disease-linked in matched ankylosing spondylitis synovial fluid. A CD8+ phenotype characterized the disease-linked clones, which were relatively rare in peripheral blood.

This clonotype was observed at least ten times. The target antigen is unknown. V gave up 7 bases and J gave up 2 bases, with 14 bases separating them. Germline lookup yields CDR1 LNHDA and CDR2 SQIVND (reference sequence). CDR3 size: 14 residues. Making use of molecular barcodes, quantitative 5'-RACE generated TCR beta libraries. TCRdb re-analysed the 5' RACE reads in MiXCR, keeping a single row per CDR3 protein. Altogether about 90,000 distinct CDR3 sequences are present, roughly 8.5% being singletons, with the ten largest covering 30% to 35%. The sequence was collected from a male donor with ankylosing spondylitis. The sequenced material came from blood, either unsorted or a sorted T cell fraction (not recorded which). The V gene is TRBV19, the J gene TRBJ1-1, with TRBD1 as a possible D gene (5 bases). DNA of the CDR3: TGTGCCAGTACTTTTGGGACCATAAACACTGAAGCTTTCTTT. Translated, it gives CASTFGTINTEAFF.